These T cell receptor beta chains were read from a single sample in a study of technical replicates of blood from several donors. Data came from immunoSEQ multiplex PCR; TCRdb stores just in-frame clones and leaves some out. Of 76,000 or so clones in the sample, 70% to 90% were seen once. Material: PBMCs. These receptors were obtained from a human donor in good health. Some clones in this sample may be carry-over from other donors' samples. Each CDR3 is given with its conserved first and last residue. The order of the fields is V gene, D gene, J gene, clone size, CDR3 DNA, CDR3 protein. D genes are given only for firm matches. Size is stated for part of the rows, as once, few or many counts, or as a class when the clone is expanded.

TRBV27,TRBD2,TRBJ2-2,NA,TGTGCCAGCACTCCCCGGGCCCGTACCGGGACTAGCGGGGCGCGTTGGGACACCGGGGAGCTGTTTTTT,CASTPRARTGTSGARWDTGELFF
TRBV18,NA,TRBJ2-7,NA,TGTGCCAGCCATGTGACTGATTCCTACGAGCAGTACTTC,CASHVTDSYEQYF
TRBV11-3,NA,TRBJ1-1,few,TGTGCCAGCAGCTTTACCCCGGGAACTGAAGCTTTCTTT,CASSFTPGTEAFF
TRBV15,NA,TRBJ2-4,NA,TGTGCCACCAGCAGAGAACAGGGTACCAAAAACATTCAGTACTTC,CATSREQGTKNIQYF
TRBV4-2,TRBD2,TRBJ2-1,once,TGTGCCAGCAACGACAAAGGCCTAGCGGGGGATTACAATGAGCAGTTCTTC,CASNDKGLAGDYNEQFF
TRBV6-6,TRBD2,TRBJ2-5,few,TGTGCCAGCGAATCAGCGGGGGAAGAGACCCAGTACTTC,CASESAGEETQYF
TRBV4-1,TRBD1,TRBJ1-5,NA,TGCGCCAGCAGCCAAGAAGGACAGGGTAGCAATCAGCCCCAGCATTTT,CASSQEGQGSNQPQHF
TRBV11-2,NA,TRBJ2-4,NA,TGTGCCAGCACCCCCACGGGGGAGCATTTGGCCAAAAACATTCAGTACTTC,CASTPTGEHLAKNIQYF
TRBV10-1,TRBD1,TRBJ1-1,few,TGCGCCACCATGGTCCAGGGGGCTAACACTGAAGCTTTCTTT,CATMVQGANTEAFF
TRBV6-7,TRBD1,TRBJ1-3,NA,TGTGCCAGCAGTTACGGGGGACAGACTGGAAACACCATATATTTT,CASSYGGQTGNTIYF
TRBV30,NA,TRBJ1-5,NA,TGTGCCTGGAGTAGTTTAGGGGTCCAGCCCCAGCATTTT,CAWSSLGVQPQHF
TRBV25-1,NA,TRBJ2-7,NA,TGTGCCAGCTTAGGGACTGATACCTACGAGCAGTACTTC,CASLGTDTYEQYF
TRBV19,NA,TRBJ1-1,few,TGTGCCAGTAGTAATTCCAGGGGCACTGAAGCTTTCTTT,CASSNSRGTEAFF
TRBV7-7,NA,TRBJ1-6,NA,TGTGCCAGCAGCCAAGACAGGAATTCACCCCTCCACTTT,CASSQDRNSPLHF
TRBV6-6,NA,TRBJ2-5,NA,TGTGCCAGCGCCTACTTCAGCAGGCAAGAGACCCAGTACTTC,CASAYFSRQETQYF
TRBV5-1,NA,TRBJ1-2,few,TGCGCCAGCAGCCTACTATCAGGGGTCGGAAACTATGGCTACACCTTC,CASSLLSGVGNYGYTF
TRBV25-1,NA,TRBJ2-1,NA,TGTGCCAGCAGTGACGGGGATATCAATGAGCAGTTCTTC,CASSDGDINEQFF
TRBV7-2,TRBD1,TRBJ1-2,NA,TGTGCCAGCAGCCGGACAGGGGAAAGTGGCTACACCTTC,CASSRTGESGYTF
TRBV29-1,TRBD2,TRBJ2-3,once,TGCAGCGTTGAGGGACTAGCGGGAGGGTTAGATACGCAGTATTTT,CSVEGLAGGLDTQYF
TRBV13,NA,TRBJ1-1,NA,TGTGCCAGCAGCGCCCCAGGGGCTGAAGCTTTCTTT,CASSAPGAEAFF
TRBV2,NA,TRBJ1-1,NA,TGTGCCAGCGAACAGGGACGGCTTAACACTGAAGCTTTCTTT,CASEQGRLNTEAFF
TRBV5-1,NA,TRBJ1-1,NA,TGCGCCAGCCGACCGGTGGGCGTTATGAACACTGAAGCTTTCTTT,CASRPVGVMNTEAFF
TRBV6-1,NA,TRBJ2-3,NA,TGTGCCAGCAGTGAGGGGGAGGGGGCAGATACGCAGTATTTT,CASSEGEGADTQYF
TRBV7-2,NA,TRBJ2-7,NA,TGTGCCAGCAGCTTGGACAACCACTACTCCTACGAGCAGTACTTC,CASSLDNHYSYEQYF
TRBV18,TRBD2,TRBJ2-1,NA,TGTGCCAGCTCACCGCTTCGACTAGCGGTTTCCTACAATGAGCAGTTCTTC,CASSPLRLAVSYNEQFF
TRBV7-3,TRBD1,TRBJ2-5,NA,TGTGCCAGCAGCTCCGGGACAGGAGGCTCTACGGAGACCCAGTACTTC,CASSSGTGGSTETQYF
TRBV9,TRBD2,TRBJ2-1,NA,TGTGCCAGCAGCGTCTCTAGCGGGGGGGCCGGGGATGAGCAGTTCTTC,CASSVSSGGAGDEQFF
TRBV9,TRBD1,TRBJ2-3,NA,TGTGCCAGCAGCGTAGGGACAGGGTCAGGGGCAGATACGCAGTATTTT,CASSVGTGSGADTQYF
TRBV11-2,NA,TRBJ2-5,NA,TGTGCCAGCAGCTTAGATCAACTTTTAGGCGGGGTCAGGGAGACCCAGTACTTC,CASSLDQLLGGVRETQYF
TRBV18,NA,TRBJ2-5,NA,TGTGCCAGCTCACTGGCGGCCCAAGAGACCCAGTACTTC,CASSLAAQETQYF
TRBV4-3,NA,TRBJ1-5,NA,TGCGCCAGCAGCCAAGATGGTCGGAGCGGGCCCCAGCATTTT,CASSQDGRSGPQHF
TRBV4-1,TRBD2,TRBJ2-3,NA,TGCGCCAGCAGCCATCTCGGACTAGCGGTCACAGATACGCAGTATTTT,CASSHLGLAVTDTQYF
TRBV7-9,TRBD1,TRBJ1-1,NA,TGTGCCAGCAGCACGGGACAGACCTCGGGAACTGAAGCTTTCTTT,CASSTGQTSGTEAFF
TRBV10-3,TRBD2,TRBJ2-1,NA,TGTGCCATCAGTGGGGGACTAGCGCCACCTTACAATGAGCAGTTCTTC,CAISGGLAPPYNEQFF
TRBV7-8,TRBD1,TRBJ1-5,NA,TGTGCCAGCAGCTTCGGGACAGGGGTTCAGCCCCAGCATTTT,CASSFGTGVQPQHF
TRBV12-5,TRBD1,TRBJ2-3,NA,TGTGCTAGTGGTCCCAACAGGGGAGATACGCAGTATTTT,CASGPNRGDTQYF
TRBV19,NA,TRBJ1-1,NA,TGTGCCAGTAGTATAGGGAGGACTGAAGCTTTCTTT,CASSIGRTEAFF
TRBV5-6,NA,TRBJ2-3,NA,TGTGCCAGCAGCTTTGGGGGCGGGGATACGCAGTATTTT,CASSFGGGDTQYF
TRBV5-6,NA,TRBJ2-7,NA,TGTGCCAGCAGCTTCCTCGTGGGGGCAAGCTCCTACGAGCAGTACTTC,CASSFLVGASSYEQYF
TRBV5-1,TRBD2,TRBJ2-5,once,TGCGCCAGCAGCTTGTGGCGGGGGGCTGGCCAAGAGACCCAGTACTTC,CASSLWRGAGQETQYF
TRBV13,NA,TRBJ2-5,NA,TGTGCCAGCAGCTTTAGCATCCGGGAGACCCAGTACTTC,CASSFSIRETQYF
TRBV30,TRBD2,TRBJ2-3,NA,TGTGCCTGGAGTCGAAGCGGGAATACGCAGTATTTT,CAWSRSGNTQYF
TRBV6-6,NA,TRBJ2-3,NA,TGTGCCAGCAGCCGCACTAGGACGGCAGATACGCAGTATTTT,CASSRTRTADTQYF
TRBV7-6,NA,TRBJ1-1,NA,TGTGCCAGCAGCTTATTACAGAAATCAACTGAAGCTTTCTTT,CASSLLQKSTEAFF